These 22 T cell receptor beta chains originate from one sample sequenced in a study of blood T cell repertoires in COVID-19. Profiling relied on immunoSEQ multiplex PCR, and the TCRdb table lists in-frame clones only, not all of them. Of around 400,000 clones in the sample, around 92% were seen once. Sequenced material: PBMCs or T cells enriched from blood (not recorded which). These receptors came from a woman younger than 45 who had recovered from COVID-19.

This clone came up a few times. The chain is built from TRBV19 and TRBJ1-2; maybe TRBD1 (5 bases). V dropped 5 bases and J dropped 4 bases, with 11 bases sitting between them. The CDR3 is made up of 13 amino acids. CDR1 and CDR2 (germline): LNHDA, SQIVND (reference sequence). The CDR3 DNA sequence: TGTGCCAGTAGTTCGGGGGATCTCTATGGCTACACCTTC. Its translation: CASSSGDLYGYTF.

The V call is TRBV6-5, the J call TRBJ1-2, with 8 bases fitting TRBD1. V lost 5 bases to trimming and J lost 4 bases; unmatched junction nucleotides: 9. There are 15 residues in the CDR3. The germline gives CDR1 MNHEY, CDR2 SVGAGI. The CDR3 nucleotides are TGTGCCAGCAGTACTACAGGGGGAGCCCTCTATGGCTACACCTTC. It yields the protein CASSTTGGALYGYTF.

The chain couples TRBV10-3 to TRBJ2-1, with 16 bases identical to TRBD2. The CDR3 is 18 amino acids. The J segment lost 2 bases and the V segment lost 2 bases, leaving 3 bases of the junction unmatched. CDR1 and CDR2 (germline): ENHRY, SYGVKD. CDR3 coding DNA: TGTGCCATCAGTGAGGGGACTAGCGGGAGGGCTCCCTACAATGAGCAGTTCTTC. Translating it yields CAISEGTSGRAPYNEQFF.

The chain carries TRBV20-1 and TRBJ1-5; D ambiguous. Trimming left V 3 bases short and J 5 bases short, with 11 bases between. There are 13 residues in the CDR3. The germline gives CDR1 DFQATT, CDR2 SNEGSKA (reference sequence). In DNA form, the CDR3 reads TGCAGTGCTAGTGACCCTACCTATCAGCCCCAGCATTTT. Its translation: CSASDPTYQPQHF.

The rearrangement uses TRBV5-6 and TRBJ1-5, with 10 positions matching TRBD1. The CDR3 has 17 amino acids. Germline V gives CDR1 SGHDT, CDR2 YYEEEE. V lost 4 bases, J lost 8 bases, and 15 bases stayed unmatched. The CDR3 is CASSLRSGTGDGKPQHF. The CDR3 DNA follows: TGTGCCAGCAGCCTAAGATCCGGGACAGGGGATGGGAAGCCCCAGCATTTT.

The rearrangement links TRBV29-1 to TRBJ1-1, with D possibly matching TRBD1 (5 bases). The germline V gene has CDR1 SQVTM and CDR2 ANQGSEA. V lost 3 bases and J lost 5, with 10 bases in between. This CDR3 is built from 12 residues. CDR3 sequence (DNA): TGCAGCGTTGACAGGGTGGGGACTGAAGCTTTCTTT. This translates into CSVDRVGTEAFF.

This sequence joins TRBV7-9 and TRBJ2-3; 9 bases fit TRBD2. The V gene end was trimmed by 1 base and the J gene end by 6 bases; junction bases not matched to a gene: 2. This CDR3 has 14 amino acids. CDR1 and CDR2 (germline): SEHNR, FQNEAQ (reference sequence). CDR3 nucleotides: TGTGCCAGCAGCTTAGAGGGGACTAGCGATACGCAGTATTTT. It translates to CASSLEGTSDTQYF. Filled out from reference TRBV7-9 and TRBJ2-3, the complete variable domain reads DTGVSQNPRHKITKRGQNVTFRCDPISEHNRLYWYRQTLGQGPEFLTYFQNEAQLEKSRLLSDRFSAERPKGSFSTLEIQRTEQGDSAMYLCASSLEGTSDTQYFGPGTRLTVL.

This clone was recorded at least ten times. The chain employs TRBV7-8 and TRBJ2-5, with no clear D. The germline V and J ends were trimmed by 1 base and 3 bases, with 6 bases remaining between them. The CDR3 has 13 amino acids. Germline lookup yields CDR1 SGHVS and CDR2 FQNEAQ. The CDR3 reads CASSLGAEETQYF. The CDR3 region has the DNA TGTGCCAGCAGCTTAGGGGCTGAAGAGACCCAGTACTTC.

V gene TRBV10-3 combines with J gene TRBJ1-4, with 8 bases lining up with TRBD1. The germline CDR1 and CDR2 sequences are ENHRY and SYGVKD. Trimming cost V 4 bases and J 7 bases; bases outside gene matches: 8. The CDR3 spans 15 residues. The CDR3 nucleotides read TGTGCCATCAGTGCTGACAGGGGAGAGAGTGAAAAACTGTTTTTT. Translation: CAISADRGESEKLFF.

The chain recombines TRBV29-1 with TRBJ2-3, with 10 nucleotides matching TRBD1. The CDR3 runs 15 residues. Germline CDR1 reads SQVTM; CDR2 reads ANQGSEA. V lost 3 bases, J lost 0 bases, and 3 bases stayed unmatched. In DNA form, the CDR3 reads TGCAGCGTTGACGGGACAGGGGATAGCACAGATACGCAGTATTTT. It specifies CSVDGTGDSTDTQYF.

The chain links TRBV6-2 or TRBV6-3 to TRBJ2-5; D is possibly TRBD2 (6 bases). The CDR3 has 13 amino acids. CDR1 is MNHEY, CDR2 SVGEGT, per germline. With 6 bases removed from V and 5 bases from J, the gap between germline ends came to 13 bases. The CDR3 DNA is TGTGCCAGCAGCGATCAGGGAGGCGAGACCCAGTACTTC. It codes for CASSDQGGETQYF.

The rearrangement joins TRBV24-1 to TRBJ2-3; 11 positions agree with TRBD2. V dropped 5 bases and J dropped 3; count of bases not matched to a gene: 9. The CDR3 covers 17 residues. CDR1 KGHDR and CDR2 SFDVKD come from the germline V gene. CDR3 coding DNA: TGTGCCACCAGTGTACCGGACTCTAGCGGGGGGACAGATACGCAGTATTTT. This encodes CATSVPDSSGGTDTQYF.

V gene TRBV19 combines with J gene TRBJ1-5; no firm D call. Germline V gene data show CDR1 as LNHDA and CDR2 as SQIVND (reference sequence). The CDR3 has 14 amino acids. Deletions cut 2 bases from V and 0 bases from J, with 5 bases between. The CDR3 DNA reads TGTGCCAGTAGTATAAGAGGTAGCAATCAGCCCCAGCATTTT. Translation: CASSIRGSNQPQHF. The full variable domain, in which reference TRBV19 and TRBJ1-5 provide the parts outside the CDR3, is DGGITQSPKYLFRKEGQNVTLSCEQNLNHDAMYWYRQDPGQGLRLIYYSQIVNDFQKGDIAEGYSVSREKKESFPLTVTSAQKNPTAFYLCASSIRGSNQPQHFGDGTRLSIL.

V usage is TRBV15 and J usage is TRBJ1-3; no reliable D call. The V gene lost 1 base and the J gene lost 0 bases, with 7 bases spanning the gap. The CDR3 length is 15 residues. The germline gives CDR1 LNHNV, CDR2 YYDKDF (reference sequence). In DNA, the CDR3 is TGTGCCACCAGCAGAGGTACGAGCTCTGGAAACACCATATATTTT. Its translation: CATSRGTSSGNTIYF.

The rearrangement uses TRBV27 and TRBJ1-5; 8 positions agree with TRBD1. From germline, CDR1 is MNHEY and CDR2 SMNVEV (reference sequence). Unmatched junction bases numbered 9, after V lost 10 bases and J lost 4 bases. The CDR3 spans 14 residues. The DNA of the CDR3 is TGTGCCACACGAGCAGGGGGCGTGAATCAGCCCCAGCATTTT. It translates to CATRAGGVNQPQHF.

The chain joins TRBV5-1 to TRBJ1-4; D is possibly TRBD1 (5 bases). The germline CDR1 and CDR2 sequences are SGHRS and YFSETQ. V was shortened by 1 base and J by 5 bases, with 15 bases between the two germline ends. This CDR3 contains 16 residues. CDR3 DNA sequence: TGCGCCAGCAGCTTGCTGGGGGGAACTGGGAATGAAAAACTGTTTTTT. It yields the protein CASSLLGGTGNEKLFF.

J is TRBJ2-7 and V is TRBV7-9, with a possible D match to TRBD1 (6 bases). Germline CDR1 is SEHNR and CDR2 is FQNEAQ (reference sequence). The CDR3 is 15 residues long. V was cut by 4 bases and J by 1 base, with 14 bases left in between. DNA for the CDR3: TGTGCCAGCAGCTCCGGCAGGGGACAATCCTACGAGCAGTACTTC. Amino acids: CASSSGRGQSYEQYF.

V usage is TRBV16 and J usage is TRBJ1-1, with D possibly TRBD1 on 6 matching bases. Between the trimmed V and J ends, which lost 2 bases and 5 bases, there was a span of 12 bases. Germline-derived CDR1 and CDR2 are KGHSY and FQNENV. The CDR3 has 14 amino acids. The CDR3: CASSQPGQGTEAFF. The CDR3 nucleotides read TGTGCCAGCAGCCAACCGGGACAAGGGACTGAAGCTTTCTTT.

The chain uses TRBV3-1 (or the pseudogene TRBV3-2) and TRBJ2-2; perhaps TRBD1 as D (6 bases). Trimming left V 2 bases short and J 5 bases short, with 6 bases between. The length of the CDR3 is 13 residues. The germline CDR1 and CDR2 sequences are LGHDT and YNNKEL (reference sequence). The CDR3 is CASSQTGTGELFF. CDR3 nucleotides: TGTGCCAGCAGCCAAACAGGGACCGGGGAGCTGTTTTTT.

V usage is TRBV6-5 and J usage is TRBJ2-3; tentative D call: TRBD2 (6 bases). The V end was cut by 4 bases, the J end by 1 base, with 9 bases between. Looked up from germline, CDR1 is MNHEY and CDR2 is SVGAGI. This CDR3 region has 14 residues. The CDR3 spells CASSLAEGTDTQYF. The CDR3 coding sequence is TGTGCCAGCAGTTTAGCGGAGGGCACAGATACGCAGTATTTT.

The CDR3 DNA follows: TGTGGTGCGCGGGGGTCTGGGGCCAACGTCCTGACTTTC. Its protein product is CGARGSGANVLTF. The J gene is TRBJ2-6, the V gene TRBV19, with 7 bases fitting TRBD2. The CDR3 consists of 13 residues. Germline V gene sequence: CDR1 LNHDA, CDR2 SQIVND (reference sequence).

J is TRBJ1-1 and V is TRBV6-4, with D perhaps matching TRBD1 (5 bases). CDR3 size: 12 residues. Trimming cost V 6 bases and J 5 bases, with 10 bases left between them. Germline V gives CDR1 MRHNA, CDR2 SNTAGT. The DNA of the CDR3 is TGTGCCAGCAGAGGGTCAGGGACTGAAGCTTTCTTT. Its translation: CASRGSGTEAFF.